The 16 T cell receptor beta chains below come from one sample, sequenced in a study of OX40 agonist ivuxolimab in advanced cancers. Here immunoSEQ multiplex PCR was the method, and the copy in TCRdb shows in-frame clones only, minus some. The top ten clones hold approximately 0.55% of a sample with 90,000 to 150,000 clones, approximately 92% of them seen once. The source was CD4+ or CD8+ T cells sorted from blood, collected in a trial of the OX40 agonist ivuxolimab. These receptors were taken from an adult with an advanced solid tumor such as melanoma, head and neck, liver or kidney cancer.

This chain joins TRBV19 and TRBJ2-5; possibly TRBD2 for D (5 bases). V was trimmed by 3 bases and J by 8 bases, leaving 13 bases between them. Germline V gene sequence: CDR1 LNHDA, CDR2 SQIVND (reference sequence). The CDR3 is 13 residues long. The CDR3 is CASSIGETGTQYF. CDR3 nucleotides: TGTGCCAGTAGTATTGGGGAGACGGGCACCCAGTACTTC.

The genes are TRBV21-1 and TRBJ1-2. TRBV21-1 is noted as a pseudogene. This CDR3 is built from 10 residues. The CDR3 DNA follows: TGTGCCATCCCAAGGGACGGCTACACCTTC. Encoded protein: CAIPRDGYTF.

The chain has TRBV25-1 and TRBJ1-1; D not certain. V was pared by 5 bases and J by 4 bases, with 17 bases between. The length of the CDR3 is 15 residues. The germline V gene has CDR1 MGHDK and CDR2 SYGVNS. CDR3 sequence: CASSTSRRYPTEAFF. The CDR3 DNA reads TGTGCCAGCAGTACAAGTCGCAGATACCCCACTGAAGCTTTCTTT.

The chain links TRBV27 to TRBJ1-1, with D perhaps matching TRBD1 (5 bases). V was cut by 6 bases and J by 3 bases, with 17 bases left in between. The germline V gene encodes CDR1 MNHEY and CDR2 SMNVEV (reference sequence). This CDR3 has 15 residues. CDR3 sequence reads: CASRYLATGYTEAFF. The CDR3 nucleotides read TGTGCCAGCAGATATCTAGCCACAGGCTACACTGAAGCTTTCTTT.

The genes are TRBV4-1 and TRBJ2-2; tentative D call: TRBD1 (6 bases). Germline loops: CDR1 MGHRA, CDR2 YSYEKL. Trimming removed 4 bases from V and 2 bases from J, with 11 bases in between. The CDR3 loop spans 15 amino acids. CDR3 sequence (DNA): TGCGCCAGCAGCCCCCGGGACATTAACACCGGGGAGCTGTTTTTT. It codes for CASSPRDINTGELFF.

The chain employs TRBV30 and TRBJ2-5; D gene ambiguous. Germline loops: CDR1 GTSNPN, CDR2 SVGIG (reference sequence). The CDR3 extends over 13 amino acids. V was clipped by 4 bases and J by 4 bases, with 13 bases between them. Written as DNA, the CDR3 is TGTGCCTGGAATTTTGTGGGATCAGAGACCCAGTACTTC. Encoded protein: CAWNFVGSETQYF.

The DNA of the CDR3 is TGTGCCAGTAGTATAAGTACGTACCAAGAGACCCAGTACTTC. Its protein product is CASSISTYQETQYF. The rearrangement uses TRBV19 and TRBJ2-5; no definite D call. CDR3 length equals 14 residues. V was trimmed by 2 bases and J by 0 bases, leaving 7 bases between them. Per the germline V gene, CDR1 is LNHDA and CDR2 is SQIVND (reference sequence).

This chain joins TRBV5-6 and TRBJ1-2; perhaps TRBD1 as D (5 bases). Per the germline V gene, CDR1 is SGHDT and CDR2 is YYEEEE. The length of the CDR3 is 12 residues. Deletions cut 4 bases from V and 5 bases from J, with 9 bases between. The CDR3 sequence: CASSLQEYGYTF. The CDR3 DNA reads TGTGCCAGCAGCCTACAGGAGTATGGCTACACCTTC.

The chain uses TRBV19 and TRBJ2-7; perhaps TRBD1 as D (6 bases). Germline values: CDR1 LNHDA, CDR2 SQIVND (reference sequence). The CDR3 has 12 residues. With 6 bases removed from V and 7 bases from J, the gap between germline ends came to 13 bases. As DNA, the CDR3 is TGTGCCAGTAGGCACAGGGCCGGGGAGCAGTACTTC. Translation: CASRHRAGEQYF.

The V call is TRBV7-2, the J call TRBJ2-2; TRBD1 agrees at 8 bases. The CDR3 runs to 15 residues. Losses at the gene ends were 6 bases for V and 6 bases for J; bases not matched to a gene: 9. Germline values: CDR1 SGHTA, CDR2 FQGNSA. CDR3 sequence: CASRVTGGSPGELFF. Written as DNA, the CDR3 is TGTGCCAGCAGGGTAACAGGGGGGTCTCCCGGGGAGCTGTTTTTT. Filled out from reference TRBV7-2 and TRBJ2-2, the complete variable domain reads GAGVSQSPSNKVTEKGKDVELRCDPISGHTALYWYRQSLGQGLEFLIYFQGNSAPDKSGLPSDRFSAERTGGSVSTLTIQRTQQEDSAVYLCASRVTGGSPGELFFGEGSRLTVL.

This clone was seen just once. V gene TRBV5-1 combines with J gene TRBJ2-2, with D possibly being TRBD1 (5 bases). The CDR3 contains 13 residues. Between the trimmed V and J ends, which lost 2 bases and 10 bases, there was a span of 12 bases. CDR1 and CDR2 from the germline V gene are SGHRS and YFSETQ. For the CDR3, the DNA is TGCGCCAGCAGCTTAGGGGTGCTAGAGGAGCTGTTTTTT. It is translated as CASSLGVLEELFF.

The V call is TRBV25-1, the J call TRBJ1-4, with D possibly being TRBD1 (5 bases). With 3 bases removed from V and 7 bases from J, the gap between germline ends came to 6 bases. Germline CDR1 is MGHDK and CDR2 is SYGVNS. This CDR3 has 12 residues. The CDR3 bases are TGTGCCAGCAGTGAGGGGGGTGAAAAACTGTTTTTT. Amino acid sequence: CASSEGGEKLFF.

The rearrangement links TRBV14 to TRBJ2-3; no definite D call. The germline V gene has CDR1 SGHDN and CDR2 FVKESK. The CDR3 is 13 amino acids. V lost 1 base and J 8 bases, leaving 10 bases between the germline ends. This CDR3 reads CASSQVGEGTQYF. DNA for the CDR3: TGTGCCAGCAGCCAAGTGGGCGAAGGTACGCAGTATTTT.

The chain uses TRBV28 and TRBJ2-3; 8 bases are shared with TRBD1. This CDR3 is built from 13 residues. J lost 1 base, V lost 8 bases, and 2 bases had no gene match. Germline lookup yields CDR1 MDHEN and CDR2 SYDVKM. CDR3 protein: CASLQGGTDTQYF. CDR3 sequence (DNA): TGTGCCAGCTTACAGGGGGGCACAGATACGCAGTATTTT.

The chain couples TRBV5-1 to TRBJ2-5; possibly TRBD1 for D (8 bases). The V end lost 4 bases, the J end lost 3 bases, and 16 bases lay between the germline ends. Germline CDR1 reads SGHRS; CDR2 reads YFSETQ. The length of the CDR3 is 15 residues. The chain's CDR3 is CASSPTGGVEETQYF. CDR3 bases: TGCGCCAGCAGCCCCACAGGGGGGGTCGAAGAGACCCAGTACTTC.

The rearrangement links TRBV5-1 to TRBJ2-3; D may match TRBD1 or TRBD2 (5 bases each). Per germline, CDR1 SGHRS and CDR2 YFSETQ. CDR3 size: 15 residues. Trimming removed 3 bases from V and 0 bases from J, with 11 bases in between. The CDR3 DNA reads TGCGCCAGCAGCTCGGACGGGGCGAGCACAGATACGCAGTATTTT. Translating gives CASSSDGASTDTQYF.